This T cell receptor beta chain was found in a study of shared clonotypes between healthy human individuals. Assay used: immunoSEQ multiplex PCR; TCRdb lists only in-frame clones, some missing. Here the sample spans 1,100,000 or so clones, around 82% being singletons. The V end was cut by 3 bases, the J end by 0 bases, with 13 bases between. The CDR3 sequence is 16 residues long. Germline-derived CDR1 and CDR2 are SGHVS and FNYEAQ. The source of this sequence is a man aged 18 to 35 in good health. Some clones in this sample may be carry-over from other donors' samples. Sample: memory CD4+ T cells from PBMCs. Subset here: CD45RA-negative fraction. The V gene is TRBV7-6, the J gene TRBJ2-3, with D perhaps TRBD1 (5 bases). The CDR3 region is CASSFKGPHSTDTQYF. CDR3 sequence (DNA): TGTGCCAGCAGCTTTAAGGGGCCCCATAGCACAGATACGCAGTATTTT.